This is a list of T cell receptor beta chains from one sample in a study of cytomegalovirus exposure and HLA in healthy donors. The table came from immunoSEQ multiplex PCR; TCRdb's copy has only in-frame clones and leaves some out. The profile shows approximately 130,000 clones, about 10% of them singletons. The source material was PBMCs. The receptors here all came from a woman in her forties in good health and CMV-seropositive. CDR3s include the opening cysteine and the closing phenylalanine or tryptophan. D genes are given only for firm matches. Clone size is not always given. Where it is, it says once, few, many or a class for expanded clones.

abundance	v_gene	d_gene	j_gene	CDR3aa	CDR3nt
NA	TRBV7-9	TRBD2	TRBJ2-2	CASSLASGGATGELFF	TGCGCCAGCAGCTTAGCGAGCGGGGGGGCCACCGGGGAGCTGTTTTTT
NA	TRBV14	TRBD2	TRBJ2-1	CASSQDPSGGYYTYNEQFF	TGTGCCAGCAGCCAAGATCCTAGCGGGGGGTATTATACCTACAATGAGCAGTTCTTC
NA	TRBV19	NA	TRBJ1-2	CASRTSAEGIYGYTF	TGTGCCAGCCGAACTTCCGCGGAGGGAATCTATGGCTACACCTTC
once	TRBV7-9	NA	TRBJ1-2	CASSLAQTDYGYTF	TGTGCCAGCAGCTTAGCCCAGACAGACTATGGCTACACCTTC
few	TRBV4-1	NA	TRBJ2-3	CASSQVSQTSTDTQYF	TGCGCCAGCAGCCAAGTCTCCCAAACTAGCACAGATACGCAGTATTTT
NA	TRBV5-4	TRBD2	TRBJ2-7	CASSLNSGVEQYF	TGTGCCAGCAGCTTGAACAGCGGGGTCGAGCAGTACTTC
few	TRBV5-1	NA	TRBJ2-2	CASSLALGGHYTGELFF	TGCGCCAGCAGCTTGGCCTTGGGGGGGCACTACACCGGGGAGCTGTTTTTT
few	TRBV4-1	NA	TRBJ2-3	CASSHSASGLTDTQYF	TGCGCCAGCAGCCACTCGGCCAGCGGATTAACAGATACGCAGTATTTT
few	TRBV6-5	TRBD1	TRBJ1-1	CASSYGTGNTEAFF	TGTGCCAGCAGTTACGGGACAGGGAACACTGAAGCTTTCTTT
few	TRBV7-7	NA	TRBJ2-3	CASSPAGQGTDTQYF	TGTGCCAGCAGCCCCGCGGGGCAGGGCACAGATACGCAGTATTTT
few	TRBV5-1	TRBD2	TRBJ2-7	CASSFLAGGSYEQYF	TGCGCCAGCAGCTTTCTAGCGGGGGGCTCCTACGAGCAGTACTTC
NA	TRBV29-1	NA	TRBJ2-3	CSVDPSRGADTQYF	TGCAGCGTTGACCCATCCCGCGGCGCAGATACGCAGTATTTT
NA	TRBV5-1	NA	TRBJ1-4	CASSFNGGGYEKLFF	TGCGCCAGCAGCTTCAACGGCGGGGGGTATGAAAAACTGTTTTTT
NA	TRBV29-1	TRBD1	TRBJ1-2	CSGRTGEGGYTF	TGCAGCGGTCGGACAGGGGAGGGTGGCTACACCTTC
NA	TRBV29-1	TRBD1	TRBJ2-2	CSVANDRGGGELFF	TGCAGCGTGGCCAACGACAGGGGTGGCGGGGAGCTGTTTTTT
NA	TRBV10-3	TRBD1	TRBJ1-2	CAISERDRGSSYGYTF	TGTGCCATCAGTGAGCGGGACAGGGGTTCCTCCTATGGCTACACCTTC
few	TRBV11-3	TRBD2	TRBJ2-1	CASSFGASGGAPYNEQFF	TGTGCCAGCAGCTTCGGCGCTAGCGGGGGGGCCCCCTACAATGAGCAGTTCTTC
NA	TRBV5-1	NA	TRBJ2-1	CASSGIQGYPYNEQFF	TGCGCCAGCAGCGGCATACAGGGTTACCCCTACAATGAGCAGTTCTTC
few	TRBV10-2	NA	TRBJ2-3	CASSAPVDTQYF	TGCGCCAGCAGTGCTCCAGTGGATACGCAGTATTTT
NA	TRBV6-6	NA	TRBJ1-6	CASSYDPTGLRSPLHF	TGTGCCAGCAGCTATGACCCGACAGGCCTCAGGTCACCCCTCCACTTT
few	TRBV7-9	TRBD2	TRBJ2-1	CASSLGLAGGPYNEQFF	TGTGCCAGCAGCTTAGGATTGGCGGGGGGGCCTTACAATGAGCAGTTCTTC
NA	TRBV4-3	NA	TRBJ1-1	CASSQAFRNTEAFF	TGCGCCAGCAGCCAAGCTTTCCGGAACACTGAAGCTTTCTTT
few	TRBV7-9	TRBD1	TRBJ1-1	CASSWPRQGLNTEAFF	TGTGCCAGCAGCTGGCCCCGACAGGGGTTGAACACTGAAGCTTTCTTT
few	TRBV14	NA	TRBJ2-7	CASSQEQGVHEQYF	TGTGCCAGCAGCCAGGAGCAAGGGGTCCACGAGCAGTACTTC
NA	TRBV5-6	NA	TRBJ2-1	CASSRPGGLADEQFF	TGTGCCAGCAGCCGCCCCGGGGGCCTAGCGGATGAGCAGTTCTTC
NA	TRBV29-1	TRBD1	TRBJ2-7	CSVVQGSYEQYF	TGCAGCGTTGTACAGGGGTCCTACGAGCAGTACTTC
few	TRBV5-4	TRBD2	TRBJ2-5	CASSAITQRGDQETQYF	TGTGCCAGCAGCGCCATCACCCAGCGGGGGGACCAAGAGACCCAGTACTTC
NA	TRBV5-1	NA	TRBJ2-5	CASSLVSQETQYF	TGCGCCAGCAGCTTGGTCTCGCAAGAGACCCAGTACTTC
NA	TRBV10-2	NA	TRBJ1-5	CASSELQYNQPQHF	TGCGCCAGCAGTGAGTTACAGTACAATCAGCCCCAGCATTTT
NA	TRBV18	NA	TRBJ1-1	CASSPEEGTEAFF	TGTGCCAGCTCACCGGAGGAGGGCACTGAAGCTTTCTTT
few	TRBV6-6	NA	TRBJ1-6	CASRPREGSPLHF	TGTGCCAGCAGGCCCAGGGAGGGTTCACCCCTCCACTTT
NA	TRBV11-2	NA	TRBJ1-1	CASSLKGGSSEAFF	TGTGCCAGCAGCTTAAAGGGAGGTAGCTCTGAAGCTTTCTTT
many	TRBV9	NA	TRBJ2-5	CASSVEESPGETQYF	TGTGCCAGCAGCGTAGAAGAGTCACCAGGAGAGACCCAGTACTTC
few	TRBV5-1	NA	TRBJ1-2	CASSRLGGANYGYTF	TGCGCCAGCAGTCGGCTGGGGGGAGCTAACTATGGCTACACCTTC